This T cell receptor beta chain was recovered during a study of T cells after yellow fever vaccination. Overall study findings and caveats: The secondary response was weaker but peaked faster, day 5 versus 15.

TCRdb re-analysed the 5' RACE reads in MiXCR, keeping a single row per CDR3 protein. Among 500,000 to 650,000 distinct CDR3 sequences listed, about 14% were seen once. Note on this clonotype: Antigen: not known.

The CDR3 length is 13 residues. This TCR was sampled from a man aged 30 to 45 who received the YFV17D yellow fever vaccine. This chain joins TRBV21-1 and TRBJ2-3; the table names TRBD1, a call not compared with the DNA. TRBV21-1 is listed as a pseudogene. The sample was PBMCs, taken on the day of the yellow fever booster vaccination. The CDR3 sequence is CASSNPGADTQYF. CDR3 sequence (DNA): TGTGCCAGCAGCAATCCCGGCGCAGATACGCAGTATTTT.